This record covers a single T cell receptor beta chain. Its antigen remains unidentified. This sample was taken from a study of shared clonotypes between healthy human individuals. Study observations and caveats: Generation probability values for non-shared clonotypes were lower than those for clonotypes shared by all four donors.

This CDR3 is built from 12 residues. Germline lookup yields CDR1 SQVTM and CDR2 ANQGSEA. V dropped 7 bases and J dropped 3 bases, with 13 bases sitting between them. TCRdb's copy holds only in-frame clones and misses some; the assay was immunoSEQ multiplex PCR. The table shows some 790,000 clones, with roughly 72% occurring only once. Material: memory CD4+ T cells sorted from blood. Subset here: CD45RA-negative fraction. The chain combines TRBV29-1 with TRBJ2-7; D is tentatively TRBD1 or TRBD2 (6 bases each). The sequence was obtained from a woman aged 25 to 39 in good health. The DNA of the CDR3 is TGCAGCGGTAGTGGAGGGGGCTACGAGCAGTACTTC. Translation gives CSGSGGGYEQYF.